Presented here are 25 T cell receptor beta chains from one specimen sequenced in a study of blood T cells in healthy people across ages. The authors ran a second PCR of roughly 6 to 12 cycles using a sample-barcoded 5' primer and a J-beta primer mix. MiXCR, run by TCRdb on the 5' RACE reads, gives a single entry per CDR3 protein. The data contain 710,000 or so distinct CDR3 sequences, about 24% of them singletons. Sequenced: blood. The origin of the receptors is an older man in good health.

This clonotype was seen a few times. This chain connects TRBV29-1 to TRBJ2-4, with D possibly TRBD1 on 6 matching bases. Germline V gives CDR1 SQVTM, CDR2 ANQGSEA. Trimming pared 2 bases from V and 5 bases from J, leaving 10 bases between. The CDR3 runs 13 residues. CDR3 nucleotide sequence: TGCAGCGTTGAAACAGGGCCCCAAAACATTCAGTACTTC. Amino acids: CSVETGPQNIQYF.

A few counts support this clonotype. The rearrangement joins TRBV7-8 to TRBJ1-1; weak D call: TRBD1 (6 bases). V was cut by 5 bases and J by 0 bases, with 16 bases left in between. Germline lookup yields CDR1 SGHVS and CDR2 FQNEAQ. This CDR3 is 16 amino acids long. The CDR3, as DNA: TGTGCCAGCAGCACGACCCACAGGGTCCTGAACACTGAAGCTTTCTTT. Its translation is CASSTTHRVLNTEAFF.

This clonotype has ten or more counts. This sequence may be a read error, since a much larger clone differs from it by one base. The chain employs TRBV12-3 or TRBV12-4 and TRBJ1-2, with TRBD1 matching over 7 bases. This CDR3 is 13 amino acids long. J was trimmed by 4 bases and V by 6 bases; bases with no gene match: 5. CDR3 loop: CASSPGQIYGYTF. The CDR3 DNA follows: TGTGCCAGCAGCCCGGGACAGATCTATGGCTACACCTTC.

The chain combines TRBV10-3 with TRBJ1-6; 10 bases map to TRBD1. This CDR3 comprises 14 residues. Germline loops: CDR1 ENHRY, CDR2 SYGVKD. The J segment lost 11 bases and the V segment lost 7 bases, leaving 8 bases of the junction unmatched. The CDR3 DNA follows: TGTGCCATCAAGGGAGGACAGGGGGAAACACCCCTCCACTTT. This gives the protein CAIKGGQGETPLHF.

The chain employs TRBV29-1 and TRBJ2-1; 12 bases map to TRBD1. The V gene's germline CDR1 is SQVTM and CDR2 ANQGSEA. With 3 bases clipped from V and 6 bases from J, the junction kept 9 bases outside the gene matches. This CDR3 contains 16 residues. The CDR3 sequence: CSVDGAGQGARNEQFF. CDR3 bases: TGCAGCGTTGACGGGGCGGGACAGGGGGCGCGCAATGAGCAGTTCTTC.

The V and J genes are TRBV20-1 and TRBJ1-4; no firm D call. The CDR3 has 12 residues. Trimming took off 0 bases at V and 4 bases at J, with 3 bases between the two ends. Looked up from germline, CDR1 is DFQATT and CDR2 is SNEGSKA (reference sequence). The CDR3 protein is CSARDHNEKLFF. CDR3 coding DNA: TGCAGTGCTAGAGATCATAATGAAAAACTGTTTTTT.

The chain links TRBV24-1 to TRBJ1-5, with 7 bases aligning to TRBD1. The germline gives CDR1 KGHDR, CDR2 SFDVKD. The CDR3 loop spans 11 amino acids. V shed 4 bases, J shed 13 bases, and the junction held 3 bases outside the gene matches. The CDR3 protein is CATSDGTDQHF. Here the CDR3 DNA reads TGTGCCACCAGTGACGGGACAGATCAGCATTTT.

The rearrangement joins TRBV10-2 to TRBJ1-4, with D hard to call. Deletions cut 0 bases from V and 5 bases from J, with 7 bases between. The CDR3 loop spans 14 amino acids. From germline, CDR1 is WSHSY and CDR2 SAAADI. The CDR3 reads CASSESGGNEKLFF. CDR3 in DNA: TGCGCCAGCAGTGAGTCGGGCGGGAATGAAAAACTGTTTTTT.

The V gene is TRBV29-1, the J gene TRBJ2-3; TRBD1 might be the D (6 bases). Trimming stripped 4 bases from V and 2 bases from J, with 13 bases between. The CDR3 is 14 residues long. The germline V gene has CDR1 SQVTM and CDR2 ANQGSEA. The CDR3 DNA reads TGCAGCGTTGCCTCAGGGGCAAACACAGATACGCAGTATTTT. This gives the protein CSVASGANTDTQYF.

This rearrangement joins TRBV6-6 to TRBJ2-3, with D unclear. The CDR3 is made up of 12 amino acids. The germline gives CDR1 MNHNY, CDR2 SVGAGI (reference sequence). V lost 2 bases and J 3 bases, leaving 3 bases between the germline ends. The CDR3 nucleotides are TGTGCCAGCAGTTACAGGACAGATACGCAGTATTTT. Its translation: CASSYRTDTQYF.

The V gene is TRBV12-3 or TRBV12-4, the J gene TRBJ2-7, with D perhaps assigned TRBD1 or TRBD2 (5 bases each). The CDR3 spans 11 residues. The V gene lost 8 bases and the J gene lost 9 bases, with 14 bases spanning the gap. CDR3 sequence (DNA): TGTGCCAGCCAAGAAGCTGGGGGGCAGTACTTC. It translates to CASQEAGGQYF.

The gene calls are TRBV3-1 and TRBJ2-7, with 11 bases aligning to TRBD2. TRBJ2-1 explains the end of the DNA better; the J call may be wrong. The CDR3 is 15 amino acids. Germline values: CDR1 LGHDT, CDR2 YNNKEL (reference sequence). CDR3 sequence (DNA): TGTGCCAGCAGCCAAGCCCCGGGACTAGCGGACGAGCAGTTCTTC. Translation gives CASSQAPGLADEQFF.

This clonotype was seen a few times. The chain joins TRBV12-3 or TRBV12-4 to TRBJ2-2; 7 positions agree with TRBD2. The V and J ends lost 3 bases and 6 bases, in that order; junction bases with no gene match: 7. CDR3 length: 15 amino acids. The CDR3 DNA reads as TGTGCCAGCAGTTTGGGGGGAGGGCCTCCCGGGGAGCTGTTTTTT. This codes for CASSLGGGPPGELFF.

CDR3 coding DNA: TGCAGTGCTAGTCTTAACAGGGGGGCCTCTGAAGCTTTCTTT. Translating gives CSASLNRGASEAFF. The chain employs TRBV20-1 and TRBJ1-1; 8 bases are a match to TRBD1. Per germline, CDR1 DFQATT and CDR2 SNEGSKA (reference sequence). V shed 3 bases, J shed 6 bases, and the junction held 9 bases outside the gene matches. The CDR3 contains 14 residues.

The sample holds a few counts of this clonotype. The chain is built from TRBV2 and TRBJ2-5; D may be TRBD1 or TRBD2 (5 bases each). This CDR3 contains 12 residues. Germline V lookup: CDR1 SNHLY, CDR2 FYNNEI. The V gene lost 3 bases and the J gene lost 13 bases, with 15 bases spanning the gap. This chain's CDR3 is CASSDDSFGGYF. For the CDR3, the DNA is TGTGCCAGCAGTGACGATAGTTTTGGGGGGTACTTC.

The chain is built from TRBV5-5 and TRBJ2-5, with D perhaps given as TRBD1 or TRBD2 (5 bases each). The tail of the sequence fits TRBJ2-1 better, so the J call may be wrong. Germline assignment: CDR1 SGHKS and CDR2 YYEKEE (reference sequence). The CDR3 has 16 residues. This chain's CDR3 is CASSLTRGGRFNEQFF. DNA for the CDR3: TGTGCCAGCAGCTTGACGAGGGGTGGCAGATTCAATGAGCAGTTCTTC.

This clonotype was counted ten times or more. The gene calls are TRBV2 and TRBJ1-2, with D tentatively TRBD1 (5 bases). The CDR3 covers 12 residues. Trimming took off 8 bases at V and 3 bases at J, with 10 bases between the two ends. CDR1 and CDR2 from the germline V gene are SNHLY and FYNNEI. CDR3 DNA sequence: TGTGCCAGCGCTGGAGGGGACTATGGCTACACCTTC. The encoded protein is CASAGGDYGYTF.

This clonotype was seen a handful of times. The CDR3 DNA reads as TGTGCCAGCAGCTTGAAAGCGGGAGGCGATACGCAGTATTTT. The encoded protein is CASSLKAGGDTQYF. The chain has TRBV5-6 and TRBJ2-3; 9 bases match TRBD2. The CDR3 contains 14 residues. Trimming at V came to 1 base and at J to 6 bases, leaving 3 bases not matched to a gene. Germline CDR1 and CDR2: SGHDT and YYEEEE.

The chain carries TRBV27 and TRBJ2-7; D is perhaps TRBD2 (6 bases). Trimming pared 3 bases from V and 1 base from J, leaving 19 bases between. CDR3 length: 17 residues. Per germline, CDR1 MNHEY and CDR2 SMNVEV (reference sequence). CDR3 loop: CASSFSPGAGSSYEQYF. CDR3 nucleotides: TGTGCCAGCAGTTTCTCCCCGGGTGCGGGGAGTTCCTACGAGCAGTACTTC.

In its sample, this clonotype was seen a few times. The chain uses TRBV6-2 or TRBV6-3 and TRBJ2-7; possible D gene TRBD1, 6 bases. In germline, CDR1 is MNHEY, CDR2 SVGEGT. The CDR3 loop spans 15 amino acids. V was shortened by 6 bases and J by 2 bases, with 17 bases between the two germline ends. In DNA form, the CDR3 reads TGTGCCAGCAGCCTAGGGGGTCATCAGACCTACGAGCAGTACGTC. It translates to CASSLGGHQTYEQYV.

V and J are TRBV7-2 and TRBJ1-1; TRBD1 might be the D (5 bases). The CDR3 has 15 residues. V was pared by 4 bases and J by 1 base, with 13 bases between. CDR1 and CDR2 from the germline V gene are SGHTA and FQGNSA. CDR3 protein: CASSSLRVENTEAFF. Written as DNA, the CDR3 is TGTGCCAGCAGCTCCCTCAGGGTGGAGAACACTGAAGCTTTCTTT.

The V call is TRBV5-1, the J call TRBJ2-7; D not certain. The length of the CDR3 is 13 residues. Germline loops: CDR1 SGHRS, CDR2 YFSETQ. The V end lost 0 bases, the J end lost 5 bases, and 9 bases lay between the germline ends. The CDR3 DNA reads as TGCGCCAGCAGCTTGGAAGGGTTCAACGAGCAGTACTTC. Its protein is CASSLEGFNEQYF.

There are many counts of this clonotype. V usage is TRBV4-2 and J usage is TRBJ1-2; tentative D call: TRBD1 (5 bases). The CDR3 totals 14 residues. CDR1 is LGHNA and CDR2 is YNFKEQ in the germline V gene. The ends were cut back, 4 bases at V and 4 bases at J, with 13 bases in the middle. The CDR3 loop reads CASSPREGSYGYTF. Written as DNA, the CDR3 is TGTGCCAGCAGCCCCAGGGAGGGGTCCTATGGCTACACCTTC.

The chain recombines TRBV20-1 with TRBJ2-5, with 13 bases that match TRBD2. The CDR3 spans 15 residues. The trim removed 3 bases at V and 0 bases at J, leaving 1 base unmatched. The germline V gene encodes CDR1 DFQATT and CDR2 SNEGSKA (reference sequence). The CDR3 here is CSARTSGGYQETQYF. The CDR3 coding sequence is TGCAGTGCTAGGACTAGCGGGGGGTACCAAGAGACCCAGTACTTC.

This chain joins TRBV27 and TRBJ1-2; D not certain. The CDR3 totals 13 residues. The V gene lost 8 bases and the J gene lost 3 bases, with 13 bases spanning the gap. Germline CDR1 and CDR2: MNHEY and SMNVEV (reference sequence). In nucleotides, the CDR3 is TGTGCCAGCGGAGAACCCCCACACTATGGCTACACCTTC. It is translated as CASGEPPHYGYTF.